This paragraph covers one T cell receptor (beta chain) sequence. Its antigen is not known. The length of the CDR3 is 14 residues. The germline V gene has CDR1 SGHAT and CDR2 FQNNGV. V was clipped by 2 bases and J by 2 bases, with 9 bases between them. These data come from a study of cytomegalovirus exposure and HLA in healthy donors. Study information: There were approximately 400 genotyped donors. Of these, roughly 80% fell in the genetic ancestry cluster associated with self-reported Caucasian donors. The study, taken as a whole, reports: CMV serostatus was the sole immune exposure information available.

Each of the donors was a healthy bone marrow donor. This PCR relied on a set of 60 Vbeta primers and 13 Jbeta primers. Some clones are missing from TCRdb's copy, which holds only in-frame ones; the method was immunoSEQ multiplex PCR. The repertoire holds about 72,000 clones, with 82% as singletons. This chain connects TRBV11-2 to TRBJ1-1; D is uncertain. The receptor's source is a man aged 18 to 29 in good health and CMV-seronegative. The material sequenced was PBMCs. This CDR3 reads CASSLRQTNTEAFF. The DNA for the CDR3 is TGTGCCAGCAGCTTAAGGCAGACAAACACTGAAGCTTTCTTT.